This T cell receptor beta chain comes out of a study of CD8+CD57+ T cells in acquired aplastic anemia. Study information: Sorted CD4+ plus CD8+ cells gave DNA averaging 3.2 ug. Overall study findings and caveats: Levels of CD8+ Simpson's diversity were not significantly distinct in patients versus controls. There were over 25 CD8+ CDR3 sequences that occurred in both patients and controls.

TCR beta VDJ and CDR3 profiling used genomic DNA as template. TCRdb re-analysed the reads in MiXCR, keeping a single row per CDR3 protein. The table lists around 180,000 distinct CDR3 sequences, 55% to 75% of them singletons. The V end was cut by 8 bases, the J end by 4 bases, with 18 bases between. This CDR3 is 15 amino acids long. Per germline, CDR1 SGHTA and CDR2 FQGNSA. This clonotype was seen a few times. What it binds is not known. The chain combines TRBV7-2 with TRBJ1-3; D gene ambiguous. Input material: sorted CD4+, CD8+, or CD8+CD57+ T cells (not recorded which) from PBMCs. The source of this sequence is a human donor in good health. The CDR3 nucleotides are TGTGCCAGCTCACCTCTTCCGCAACGAGGAAACACCATATATTTT. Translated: CASSPLPQRGNTIYF.